Below, one T cell receptor beta chain is given with its context. The antigen is undetermined. V dropped 5 bases and J dropped 0 bases, with 15 bases sitting between them. Germline V CDR1 and CDR2: SGHRS, YFSETQ. This CDR3 has 17 amino acids. This sample is part of a study of T-cell memory formation after mild COVID-19. Findings of the study overall: Later expanders leaned toward CD4+, whereas clones contracting from day 15 to 85 were balanced CD4/CD8. The appearance of some responding clones in pre-infection memory suggested that cross-reactive memory joined. Among CD4+ contracting clones, most were CM and EM, and CD8+ ones EMRA.

Sample barcodes and UMIs were carried by the TCR alpha and TCR beta cDNA libraries that 5'RACE generated with constant-segment primers. MiXCR, applied by TCRdb to the 5' RACE reads, yields one record per CDR3 protein. The table lists 250,000 to 300,000 distinct CDR3 sequences, 16% of them singletons. The sample was PBMCs or a T cell subset sorted from them (not recorded which). This sequence joins TRBV5-1 and TRBJ2-6; maybe TRBD2 (6 bases). The TCR comes from a man younger than 35 who had mild COVID-19 (a few samples of this study predate the infection). Cell type and time point are not known. The CDR3 region is CASRVSGLLSGANVLTF. The CDR3, as DNA: TGCGCCAGCAGGGTATCGGGACTTCTCTCTGGGGCCAACGTCCTGACTTTC.